These 19 T cell receptor beta chains came from one sample sequenced in a study of blood T cell repertoires in COVID-19. Produced via immunoSEQ multiplex PCR; TCRdb's table is partial and in-frame only. The sample includes roughly 280,000 clones, about 88% of them seen just once. Sequencing was done on a sample of PBMCs or T cells enriched from blood (not recorded which). These receptor sequences come from a woman in her 50s who had recovered from COVID-19.

In its sample, this clone was seen once. The chain carries TRBV28 and TRBJ1-1; D remains unclear. The CDR3 contains 13 residues. Germline V lookup: CDR1 MDHEN, CDR2 SYDVKM. Deletions cut 3 bases from V and 6 bases from J, with 11 bases between. CDR3 sequence: CASSFAGSPEAFF. Here the CDR3 DNA reads TGTGCCAGCAGTTTTGCAGGTTCTCCTGAAGCTTTCTTT.

The chain links TRBV7-9 to TRBJ1-3, with D hard to call. V dropped 4 bases and J dropped 9 bases, with 16 bases sitting between them. Germline assignment: CDR1 SEHNR and CDR2 FQNEAQ (reference sequence). This CDR3 has 14 residues. This chain's CDR3 is CASSSDPPTGTIYF. In DNA form, the CDR3 reads TGTGCCAGCAGCTCAGATCCCCCCACGGGCACCATATATTTT.

The chain uses TRBV7-2 and TRBJ2-7; 8 bases are shared with TRBD1. With V trimmed by 5 bases and J by 3 bases, 12 bases remained unmatched. The CDR3 is 16 residues long. The germline CDR1 and CDR2 sequences are SGHTA and FQGNSA. CDR3 protein: CASSQLPGGLSYEQYF. The CDR3 DNA is TGTGCCAGCAGCCAACTCCCAGGGGGCCTAAGCTACGAGCAGTACTTC.

The chain uses TRBV6-2 or TRBV6-3 and TRBJ2-1; D is uncertain. CDR3 length: 15 amino acids. Germline CDR1 reads MNHEY; CDR2 reads SVGEGT. Trimming shortened V by 5 bases and J by 0 bases, and 11 bases separated the two germline ends. The CDR3 nucleotides read TGTGCCAGCAGTACCGGTCCGAGCTCCTACAATGAGCAGTTCTTC. It encodes CASSTGPSSYNEQFF.

The genes are TRBV28 and TRBJ1-5; 9 bases align to TRBD1. Trimming at V came to 6 bases and at J to 2 bases, leaving 5 bases not matched to a gene. The CDR3 is 15 residues long. CDR1 and CDR2 from the germline V gene are MDHEN and SYDVKM. The CDR3 loop is CASSPTGGRNQPQHF. The CDR3 nucleotides read TGTGCCAGCAGCCCGACAGGGGGTCGCAATCAGCCCCAGCATTTT.

The rearrangement uses TRBV10-1 and TRBJ2-7; 13 bases fit TRBD2. CDR3 length: 16 amino acids. Germline V gene sequence: CDR1 WNHNN, CDR2 SYGVQD (reference sequence). J gave up 7 bases and V 3 bases, and 9 bases lay outside the gene matches. The CDR3 sequence: CASSDSGLAGEGEQYF. The DNA of the CDR3 is TGCGCCAGCAGTGATTCTGGACTAGCGGGAGAGGGGGAGCAGTACTTC.

This clone was counted once. The J gene is TRBJ1-1, the V gene TRBV19; the D is unclear. Germline-derived CDR1 and CDR2 are LNHDA and SQIVND (reference sequence). This CDR3 region has 12 residues. Trimming took 7 bases from V and 1 from J, leaving 7 bases between them. The CDR3: CASKERNTEAFF. The CDR3 nucleotides are TGTGCCAGTAAGGAGAGGAACACTGAAGCTTTCTTT.

This clone was seen only once. The J gene is TRBJ2-1, the V gene TRBV24-1, with D perhaps matching TRBD2 (7 bases). The CDR3 consists of 17 residues. Germline lookup yields CDR1 KGHDR and CDR2 SFDVKD. V was cut by 1 base and J by 5 bases, with 17 bases left in between. The CDR3, as DNA: TGTGCCACCAGTGATTTAATCGGGGGGCACGGCGACAATGAGCAGTTCTTC. Amino acid sequence: CATSDLIGGHGDNEQFF.

This chain joins TRBV18 and TRBJ2-7; 8 bases fit TRBD1. CDR1 is KGHSH and CDR2 is LQKENI in the germline V gene. CDR3 size: 15 residues. J gave up 2 bases and V 5 bases, and 8 bases lay outside the gene matches. The CDR3 DNA sequence: TGTGCCAGCTCAGGAGGACAGGGTTTGACCTACGAGCAGTACTTC. Its translation: CASSGGQGLTYEQYF. The full variable domain, its missing parts supplied by reference TRBV18 and TRBJ2-7, is NAGVMQNPRHLVRRRGQEARLRCSPMKGHSHVYWYRQLPEEGLKFMVYLQKENIIDESGMPKERFSAEFPKEGPSILRIQQVVRGDSAAYFCASSGGQGLTYEQYFGPGTRLTVT.

The chain recombines TRBV24-1 with TRBJ2-3, with 8 positions matching TRBD2. Germline trimming cut 9 bases from V and 2 bases from J; bases unmatched to any gene: 6. This CDR3 contains 14 residues. Germline V gene sequence: CDR1 KGHDR, CDR2 SFDVKD. CDR3 residues: CATADGGDTDTQYF. CDR3 sequence (DNA): TGTGCCACCGCGGACGGGGGGGACACAGATACGCAGTATTTT.

The J gene is TRBJ1-3, the V gene TRBV6-5; no reliable D call. The V end was cut by 0 bases, the J end by 3 bases, with 12 bases between. Germline assignment: CDR1 MNHEY and CDR2 SVGAGI. The CDR3 has 16 amino acids. CDR3: CASSYSSQAIGNTIYF. In nucleotides, the CDR3 is TGTGCCAGCAGTTACTCGAGTCAGGCCATTGGAAACACCATATATTTT.

V and J are TRBV30 and TRBJ1-1; D is uncertain. Trimming cost V 0 bases and J 1 base, with 18 bases left between them. This CDR3 has 17 amino acids. From germline, CDR1 is GTSNPN and CDR2 SVGIG (reference sequence). CDR3 sequence reads: CAWSVVRTSRSNTEAFF. DNA for the CDR3: TGTGCCTGGAGTGTCGTTCGTACGTCCAGATCGAACACTGAAGCTTTCTTT.

The V gene is TRBV28, the J gene TRBJ2-7; 10 bases map to TRBD2. V lost 7 bases and J lost 4; bases outside the gene matches: 7. Germline CDR1 MDHEN, CDR2 SYDVKM. The CDR3 spans 14 residues. This CDR3 is CASTVLAGVYEQYF. CDR3 DNA sequence: TGTGCCAGCACGGTCCTAGCGGGAGTGTACGAGCAGTACTTC. Looking up the rest from reference TRBV28 and TRBJ2-7 gives the full variable domain: DVKVTQSSRYLVKRTGEKVFLECVQDMDHENMFWYRQDPGLGLRLIYFSYDVKMKEKGDIPEGYSVSREKKERFSLILESASTNQTSMYLCASTVLAGVYEQYFGPGTRLTVT.

This clone was counted a few times. V and J are TRBV19 and TRBJ1-1; D is unclear. CDR3 length: 11 residues. CDR1 and CDR2 (germline): LNHDA, SQIVND (reference sequence). The V end lost 4 bases, the J end lost 8 bases, and 8 bases lay between the germline ends. This chain's CDR3 is CASSTYREAFF. CDR3 coding DNA: TGTGCCAGTAGTACATACCGGGAAGCTTTCTTT.

The genes are TRBV24-1 and TRBJ1-2; no reliable D call. Between the trimmed V and J ends, which lost 4 bases and 5 bases, there was a span of 7 bases. The length of the CDR3 is 12 residues. The V gene's germline CDR1 is KGHDR and CDR2 SFDVKD. The CDR3 nucleotides are TGTGCCACCAGTGACAACAAATATGGCTACACCTTC. Translated, it gives CATSDNKYGYTF.

The chain combines TRBV7-2 with TRBJ1-1; D perhaps matches TRBD1 (5 bases). Germline CDR1 and CDR2: SGHTA and FQGNSA. The ends were cut back, 5 bases at V and 1 base at J, with 14 bases in the middle. There are 15 residues in the CDR3. In DNA form, the CDR3 reads TGTGCCAGCAGCGCCTTGACAGTGCCGAACACTGAAGCTTTCTTT. It specifies CASSALTVPNTEAFF.

The CDR3 sequence is CASSRAGGPSYEQYF. DNA of the CDR3: TGTGCCAGCAGCAGAGCGGGAGGCCCGTCCTACGAGCAGTACTTC. The V and J genes are TRBV7-2 and TRBJ2-7, with 9 bases that match TRBD2. Germline V gives CDR1 SGHTA, CDR2 FQGNSA. CDR3 length equals 15 residues. Trimming removed 5 bases from V and 1 base from J; junction bases left unmatched: 6.

The J gene is TRBJ2-1, the V gene TRBV19; 10 bases are a match to TRBD1. In germline, CDR1 is LNHDA, CDR2 SQIVND (reference sequence). After removal of 4 bases from V and 13 bases from J, the junction contained 7 bases not matched to a gene. The CDR3 runs to 13 residues. CDR3 region: CASSTDWTGGQFF. The CDR3, as DNA: TGTGCCAGTAGTACCGATTGGACAGGGGGTCAGTTCTTC. Variable domain in full (rest from reference TRBV19 and TRBJ2-1): DGGITQSPKYLFRKEGQNVTLSCEQNLNHDAMYWYRQDPGQGLRLIYYSQIVNDFQKGDIAEGYSVSREKKESFPLTVTSAQKNPTAFYLCASSTDWTGGQFFGPGTRLTVL.

The chain is built from TRBV27 and TRBJ2-5, with 7 bases matching TRBD1. This CDR3 has 13 residues. With 4 bases clipped from V and 4 bases from J, the junction kept 3 bases outside the gene matches. Germline V gene data show CDR1 as MNHEY and CDR2 as SMNVEV (reference sequence). CDR3 sequence: CASSSRQGETQYF. The CDR3 bases are TGTGCCAGCAGTTCCCGACAGGGAGAGACCCAGTACTTC.